Listed here are 21 T cell receptor beta chains from one sample, sequenced in a study of T-cell memory formation after mild COVID-19. Each CDR3 protein is one row after TCRdb ran MiXCR on the 5' RACE reads. This sample has 450,000 to 700,000 distinct CDR3 sequences, with about a sixth found just once. The sample taken for sequencing was PBMCs or a T cell subset sorted from them (not recorded which). Receptors originate from an adult woman who had mild COVID-19 (a few samples of this study predate the infection). Cell type and time point are not known.

This clonotype has just a few counts. The chain has TRBV15 and TRBJ2-1; 11 bases map to TRBD2. Germline CDR1 and CDR2: LNHNV and YYDKDF (reference sequence). The CDR3 spans 21 residues. Unmatched junction bases numbered 19, after V lost 6 bases and J lost 0 bases. CDR3 amino acids: CATRDDTGLAGGASSYNEQFF. CDR3 nucleotides: TGTGCCACCAGGGACGATACAGGACTAGCGGGTGGAGCCAGCTCCTACAATGAGCAGTTCTTC.

This clonotype was picked up a small number of times. V is TRBV4-1 and J is TRBJ2-2; D uncertain. The CDR3 has 16 residues. Looked up from germline, CDR1 is MGHRA and CDR2 is YSYEKL. The V gene lost 1 base and the J gene lost 0 bases, with 9 bases spanning the gap. The CDR3 here is CASSQGPASNTGELFF. In DNA form, the CDR3 reads TGCGCCAGCAGCCAAGGTCCAGCGTCGAACACCGGGGAGCTGTTTTTT.

This sequence joins TRBV20-1 and TRBJ2-7, with D hard to call. Germline V gives CDR1 DFQATT, CDR2 SNEGSKA (reference sequence). V was clipped by 0 bases and J by 2 bases, with 5 bases between them. The CDR3 extends over 12 amino acids. CDR3 sequence reads: CSARDKTYEQYF. CDR3 sequence (DNA): TGCAGTGCTAGAGACAAGACCTACGAGCAGTACTTC.

This clonotype was found a few times. This chain uses TRBV4-3 with TRBJ2-2; D is uncertain. This CDR3 contains 15 residues. CDR1 is LGHNA and CDR2 is YSLEER in the germline V gene. With 3 bases removed from V and 5 bases from J, the gap between germline ends came to 13 bases. Here the CDR3 DNA reads TGCGCCAGCAGCCACCTAACACGGCTGACCGGGGAGCTGTTTTTT. This gives the protein CASSHLTRLTGELFF.

This chain links TRBV29-1 with TRBJ1-1; D not certain. This CDR3 has 13 amino acids. Germline-derived CDR1 and CDR2 are SQVTM and ANQGSEA. Trimming removed 5 bases from V and 1 base from J, with 11 bases in between. The CDR3 region is CSVSRTENTEAFF. In nucleotides, the CDR3 is TGCAGCGTTTCAAGGACCGAGAACACTGAAGCTTTCTTT.

This clonotype was detected only a few times. This chain links TRBV6-5 with TRBJ1-3; D gene uncertain. This CDR3 comprises 18 residues. Germline values: CDR1 MNHEY, CDR2 SVGAGI. The V end lost 4 bases, the J end lost 0 bases, and 19 bases lay between the germline ends. The CDR3 region is CASSSRLHVWASGNTIYF. The DNA for the CDR3 is TGTGCCAGCAGTTCCCGACTCCACGTATGGGCCTCTGGAAACACCATATATTTT.

V is TRBV30 and J is TRBJ2-2; D unresolved. Between the trimmed V and J ends, which lost 3 bases and 3 bases, there was a span of 11 bases. Germline V CDR1 and CDR2: GTSNPN, SVGIG (reference sequence). This CDR3 comprises 14 residues. The chain's CDR3 is CAWRSGVYTGELFF. CDR3 DNA sequence: TGTGCCTGGAGAAGTGGGGTATACACCGGGGAGCTGTTTTTT.

The chain carries TRBV5-5 and TRBJ2-7; TRBD2 is a possible D gene (6 bases). Germline loops: CDR1 SGHKS, CDR2 YYEKEE (reference sequence). Trimming cost V 4 bases and J 7 bases, with 12 bases left between them. The CDR3 spans 12 residues. CDR3 loop: CASSRNGGEQYF. The CDR3 nucleotides read TGTGCCAGCAGCCGGAATGGGGGGGAGCAGTACTTC.

The V call is TRBV19, the J call TRBJ2-1; D remains unclear. The CDR3 length is 14 residues. In germline, CDR1 is LNHDA, CDR2 SQIVND (reference sequence). The V and J ends lost 6 bases and 4 bases respectively, with 13 bases between them. The CDR3 DNA is TGTGCCAGTAGCCGAGCCAAACAGTACAATGAGCAGTTCTTC. Protein: CASSRAKQYNEQFF.

This clonotype was observed a few times. This chain links TRBV29-1 with TRBJ2-7; D call uncertain. The ends were cut back, 6 bases at V and 7 bases at J, with 13 bases in the middle. Germline V CDR1 and CDR2: SQVTM, ANQGSEA. The CDR3 loop spans 11 amino acids. The CDR3 region has the DNA TGCAGCGTAAAGGGCGGAAGTGAGCAGTACTTC. This sequence encodes CSVKGGSEQYF.

This clonotype was seen a handful of times. This chain uses TRBV25-1 with TRBJ2-3; 8 bases agree with TRBD2. This CDR3 contains 15 residues. The V segment lost 1 base and the J segment 4 bases; nucleotides outside the gene matches: 4. Germline loops: CDR1 MGHDK, CDR2 SYGVNS. CDR3 loop: CASSEWREVPDTQYF. Here the CDR3 DNA reads TGTGCCAGCAGTGAATGGCGGGAGGTCCCAGATACGCAGTATTTT.

At least ten counts were recorded for this clonotype. The gene calls are TRBV5-1 and TRBJ1-1; unclear D gene. V was pared by 0 bases and J by 5 bases, with 11 bases between. Germline-derived CDR1 and CDR2 are SGHRS and YFSETQ. This CDR3 spans 14 amino acids. The CDR3 DNA sequence: TGCGCCAGCAGCTTGGTATGGGGAGGGACTGAAGCTTTCTTT. It specifies CASSLVWGGTEAFF. Combining the CDR3 with reference TRBV5-1 and TRBJ1-1 gives the whole variable domain KAGVTQTPRYLIKTRGQQVTLSCSPISGHRSVSWYQQTPGQGLQFLFEYFSETQRNKGNFPGRFSGRQFSNSRSEMNVSTLELGDSALYLCASSLVWGGTEAFFGQGTRLTVV.

In this sample, this clonotype turned up a few times. V and J are TRBV12-3 or TRBV12-4 and TRBJ2-1; possibly TRBD2 for D (6 bases). V was shortened by 6 bases and J by 3 bases, with 15 bases between the two germline ends. CDR3 length equals 15 residues. The CDR3 nucleotides read TGTGCCAGCAGCGTTGTCTGGGGGGTCTACAATGAGCAGTTCTTC. Translated: CASSVVWGVYNEQFF.

This clonotype showed up just a few times. The chain carries TRBV20-1 and TRBJ2-7, with D uncertain. This CDR3 region has 13 residues. From germline, CDR1 is DFQATT and CDR2 SNEGSKA (reference sequence). Trimming shortened V by 0 bases and J by 1 base, and 7 bases separated the two germline ends. This chain's CDR3 is CSAREPRSYEQYF. In DNA, the CDR3 is TGCAGTGCTAGAGAGCCTCGGTCCTACGAGCAGTACTTC.

The gene calls are TRBV27 and TRBJ2-1; perhaps D is TRBD1 or TRBD2 (5 bases each). CDR1 MNHEY and CDR2 SMNVEV come from the germline V gene (reference sequence). V dropped 5 bases and J dropped 3 bases, with 17 bases sitting between them. The CDR3 is 16 amino acids. The CDR3 spells CASSPRDGGFYNEQFF. In DNA, the CDR3 is TGTGCCAGCAGTCCCCGGGACGGTGGATTCTACAATGAGCAGTTCTTC.

This clonotype was seen a handful of times. The gene calls are TRBV4-2 and TRBJ2-1, with unresolved D. This CDR3 region has 15 residues. CDR1 and CDR2 (germline): LGHNA, YNFKEQ. Trimming took off 0 bases at V and 15 bases at J, with 21 bases between the two ends. The CDR3 spells CASSQDPDFLDGGFF. CDR3 DNA sequence: TGTGCCAGCAGCCAAGATCCCGACTTCCTAGACGGTGGGTTCTTC.

This clonotype was seen a few times. The DNA of the CDR3 is TGTGCCAGCAGCCGACTTAGCGGCGCCGCCTACGAGCAGTACTTC. It translates to CASSRLSGAAYEQYF. The chain has TRBV7-8 and TRBJ2-7; tentative D call: TRBD2 (6 bases). There are 15 residues in the CDR3. In germline, CDR1 is SGHVS, CDR2 FQNEAQ. Deletions cut 5 bases from V and 2 bases from J, with 16 bases between.

The chain has TRBV20-1 and TRBJ2-1; 7 bases agree with TRBD2. Germline CDR1 is DFQATT and CDR2 is SNEGSKA (reference sequence). The CDR3 sequence is 14 residues long. Germline trimming cut 2 bases from V and 0 bases from J; bases unmatched to any gene: 1. In DNA, the CDR3 is TGCAGTGCTAGAACGGGGGGCTCCTACAATGAGCAGTTCTTC. Its translation: CSARTGGSYNEQFF.

This clonotype has more than one count but fewer than ten. The rearrangement joins TRBV9 to TRBJ2-5; a possible D gene is TRBD1 (5 bases). Trimming took off 4 bases at V and 5 bases at J, with 21 bases between the two ends. Germline values: CDR1 SGDLS, CDR2 YYNGEE. This CDR3 has 16 residues. The CDR3 nucleotides are TGTGCCAGCAGCCCCTTAGGGCAGGGAATTATGGAGACCCAGTACTTC. It translates to CASSPLGQGIMETQYF.

This rearrangement joins TRBV5-5 to TRBJ2-7, with D possibly TRBD1 on 6 matching bases. The CDR3 extends over 15 amino acids. The germline CDR1 and CDR2 sequences are SGHKS and YYEKEE (reference sequence). Trimming took 1 base from V and 6 from J, leaving 17 bases between them. In DNA form, the CDR3 reads TGTGCCAGCAGCTTGAACGGGCCGGACAGCCCCGAGCAGTACTTC. Amino acids: CASSLNGPDSPEQYF.

The chain employs TRBV30 and TRBJ2-2, with 7 bases identical to TRBD2. Trimming took 2 bases from V and 4 from J; bases not matched to a gene: 7. Germline-derived CDR1 and CDR2 are GTSNPN and SVGIG (reference sequence). The CDR3 is made up of 15 amino acids. CDR3: CAWSKAGVLTGELFF. CDR3 DNA sequence: TGTGCCTGGAGTAAGGCGGGAGTTCTCACCGGGGAGCTGTTTTTT.